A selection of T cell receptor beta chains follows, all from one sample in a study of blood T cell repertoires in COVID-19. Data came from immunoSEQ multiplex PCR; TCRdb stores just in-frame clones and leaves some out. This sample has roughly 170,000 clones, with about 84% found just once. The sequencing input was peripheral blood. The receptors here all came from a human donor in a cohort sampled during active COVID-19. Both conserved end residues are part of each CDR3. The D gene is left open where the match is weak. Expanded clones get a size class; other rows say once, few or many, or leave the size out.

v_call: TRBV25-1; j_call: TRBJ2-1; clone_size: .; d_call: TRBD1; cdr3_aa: CASPTDRRTYNEQFF; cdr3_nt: TGTGCCAGTCCGACGGACAGGAGAACCTACAATGAGCAGTTCTTC
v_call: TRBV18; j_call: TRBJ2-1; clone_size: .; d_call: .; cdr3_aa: CASSPLKGAYNEQFF; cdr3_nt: TGTGCCAGCTCACCTTTGAAGGGAGCTTACAATGAGCAGTTCTTC
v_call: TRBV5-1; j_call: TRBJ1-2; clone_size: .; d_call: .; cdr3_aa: CASSLVRGRGYTF; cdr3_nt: TGCGCCAGCAGCTTGGTAAGGGGCCGGGGCTACACCTTC
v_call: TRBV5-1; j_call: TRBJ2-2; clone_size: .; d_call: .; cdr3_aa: CASNVGGSTGELFF; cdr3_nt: TGCGCCAGCAACGTAGGGGGTTCGACCGGGGAGCTGTTTTTT
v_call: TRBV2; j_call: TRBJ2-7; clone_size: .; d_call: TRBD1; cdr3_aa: CASSTRDRSYEQYF; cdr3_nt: TGTGCCAGCAGTACCCGGGACAGGTCCTACGAGCAGTACTTC
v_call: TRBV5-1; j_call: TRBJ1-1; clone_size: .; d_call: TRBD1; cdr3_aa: CASSRSGQGAFEGEAFF; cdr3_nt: TGCGCCAGCAGCCGATCGGGACAGGGGGCGTTTGAAGGTGAAGCTTTCTTT
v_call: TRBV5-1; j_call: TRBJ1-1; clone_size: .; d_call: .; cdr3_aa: CASSLGQVDTEAFF; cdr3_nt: TGCGCCAGCAGCTTGGGACAGGTGGACACTGAAGCTTTCTTT
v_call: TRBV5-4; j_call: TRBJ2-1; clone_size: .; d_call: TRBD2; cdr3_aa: CASSSTRLAGGPYNEQFF; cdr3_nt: TGTGCCAGCAGCTCGACAAGACTAGCGGGGGGGCCCTACAATGAGCAGTTCTTC
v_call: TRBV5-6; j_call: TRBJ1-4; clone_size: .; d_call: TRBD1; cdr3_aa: CASSRGTVEKLFF; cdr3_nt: TGTGCCAGCAGCCGGGGGACAGTTGAAAAACTGTTTTTT
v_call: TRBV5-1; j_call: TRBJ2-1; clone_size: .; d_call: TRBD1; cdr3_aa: CASSLEWDRVYEQFF; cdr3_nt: TGCGCCAGCAGCTTGGAGTGGGACAGGGTGTATGAGCAGTTCTTC
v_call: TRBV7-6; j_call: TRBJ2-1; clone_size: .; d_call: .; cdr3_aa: CASSLDVGPSHEQFF; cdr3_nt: TGTGCCAGCAGCTTAGATGTTGGCCCCTCCCATGAGCAGTTCTTC
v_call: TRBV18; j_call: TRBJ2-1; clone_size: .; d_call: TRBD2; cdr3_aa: CASSRRLAGTYNEQFF; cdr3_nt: TGTGCCAGCTCCCGACGACTAGCGGGGACCTACAATGAGCAGTTCTTC
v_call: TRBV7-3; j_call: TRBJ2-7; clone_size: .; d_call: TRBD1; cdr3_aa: CASSSQGSPFYEQYF; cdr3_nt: TGTGCCAGCAGCTCACAGGGGTCTCCTTTCTACGAGCAGTACTTC
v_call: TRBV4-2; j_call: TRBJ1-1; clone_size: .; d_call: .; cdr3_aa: CASSQELTAPLNTEAFF; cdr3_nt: TGTGCCAGCAGCCAAGAACTGACTGCTCCTCTCAACACTGAAGCTTTCTTT
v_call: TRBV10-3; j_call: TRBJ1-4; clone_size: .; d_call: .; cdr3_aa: CAIRPGEGEKLFF; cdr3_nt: TGTGCCATCAGACCCGGGGAAGGGGAAAAACTGTTTTTT
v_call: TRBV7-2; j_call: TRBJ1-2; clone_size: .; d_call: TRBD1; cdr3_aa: CASSSDRVGYGYTF; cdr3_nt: TGTGCCAGCAGCTCTGACAGGGTCGGGTATGGCTACACCTTC
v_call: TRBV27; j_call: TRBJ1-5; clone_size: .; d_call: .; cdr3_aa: CASSLEDRSGVDQPQHF; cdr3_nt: TGTGCCAGCAGTCTAGAAGACAGGTCCGGTGTGGATCAGCCCCAGCATTTT
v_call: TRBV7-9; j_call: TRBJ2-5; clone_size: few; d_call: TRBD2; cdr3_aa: CASTPRGLAGGQGTQYF; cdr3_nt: TGTGCCAGCACCCCCCGGGGACTAGCGGGGGGCCAGGGGACCCAGTACTTC
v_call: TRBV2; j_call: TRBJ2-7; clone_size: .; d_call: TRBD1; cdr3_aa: CASSGTVPYEQYF; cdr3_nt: TGTGCCAGCAGCGGGACAGTACCCTACGAGCAGTACTTC
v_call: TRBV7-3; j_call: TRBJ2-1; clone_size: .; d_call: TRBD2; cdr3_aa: CASSLSGGAHNEQFF; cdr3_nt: TGTGCCAGCAGCCTAAGCGGGGGGGCCCACAATGAGCAGTTCTTC
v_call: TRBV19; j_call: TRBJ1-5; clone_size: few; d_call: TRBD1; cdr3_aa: CASSRPDRAGQPQHF; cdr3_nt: TGTGCCAGTAGTAGACCGGACAGGGCCGGTCAGCCCCAGCATTTT
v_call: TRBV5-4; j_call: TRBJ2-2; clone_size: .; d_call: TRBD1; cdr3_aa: CATQSGTGARHGELFF; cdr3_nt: TGTGCCACCCAATCCGGGACAGGGGCTCGTCACGGGGAGCTGTTTTTT
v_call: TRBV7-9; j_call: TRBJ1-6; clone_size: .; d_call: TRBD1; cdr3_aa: CASSRGDRDNSPLHF; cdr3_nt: TGTGCCAGCAGCCGGGGGGACAGGGACAATTCACCCCTCCACTTT
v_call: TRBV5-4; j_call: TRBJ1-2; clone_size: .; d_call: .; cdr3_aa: CASSRVGEKHGYTF; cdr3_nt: TGTGCCAGCAGCAGGGTAGGGGAAAAGCATGGCTACACCTTC
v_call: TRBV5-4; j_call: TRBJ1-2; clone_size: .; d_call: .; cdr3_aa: CASNLKGYGYTF; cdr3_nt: TGTGCCAGCAATTTGAAGGGGTATGGCTACACCTTC
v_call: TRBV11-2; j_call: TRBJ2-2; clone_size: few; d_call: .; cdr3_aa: CASSRRGNTGELFF; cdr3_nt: TGTGCCAGCAGCCGGAGGGGGAACACCGGGGAGCTGTTTTTT
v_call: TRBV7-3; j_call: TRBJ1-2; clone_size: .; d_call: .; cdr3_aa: CASSSRLSGTWCYGYTF; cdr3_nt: TGTGCCAGCAGCTCCCGGCTCTCTGGGACTTGGTGCTATGGCTACACCTTC
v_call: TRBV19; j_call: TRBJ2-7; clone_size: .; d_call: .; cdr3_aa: CASSQGSSYEQYF; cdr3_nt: TGTGCCAGTAGTCAGGGGTCCTCCTACGAGCAGTACTTC
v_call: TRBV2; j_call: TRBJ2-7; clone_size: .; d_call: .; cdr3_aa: CASSGGRGDEQYF; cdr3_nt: TGTGCCAGCAGCGGGGGGCGGGGCGACGAGCAGTACTTC
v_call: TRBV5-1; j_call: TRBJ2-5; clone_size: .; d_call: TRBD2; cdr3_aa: CASSDGTSGGEEYF; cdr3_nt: TGCGCCAGCAGCGATGGGACTAGCGGGGGGGAAGAGTACTTC
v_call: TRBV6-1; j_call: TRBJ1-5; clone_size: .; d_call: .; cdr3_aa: CASSESTARNQPQHF; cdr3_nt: TGTGCCAGCAGTGAAAGTACAGCACGCAATCAGCCCCAGCATTTT
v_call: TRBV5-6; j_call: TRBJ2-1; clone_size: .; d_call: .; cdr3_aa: CASSLDSYNEQFF; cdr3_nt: TGTGCCAGCAGCTTGGACAGTTACAATGAGCAGTTCTTC
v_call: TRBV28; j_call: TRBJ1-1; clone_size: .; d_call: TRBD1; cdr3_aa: CASFGTGEAFF; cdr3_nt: TGTGCCAGCTTTGGGACAGGGGAAGCTTTCTTT
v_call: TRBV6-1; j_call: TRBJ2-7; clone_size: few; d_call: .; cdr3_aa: CASSESTGLEVHEQYF; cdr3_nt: TGTGCCAGCAGTGAAAGTACGGGACTCGAGGTCCACGAGCAGTACTTC
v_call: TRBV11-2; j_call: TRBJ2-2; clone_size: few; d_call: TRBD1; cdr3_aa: CASSLAQGAIGELFF; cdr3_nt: TGTGCCAGCAGCTTAGCACAGGGGGCCATCGGGGAGCTGTTTTTT
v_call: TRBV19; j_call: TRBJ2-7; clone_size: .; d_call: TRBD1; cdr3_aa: CASSVPGQATYEQYF; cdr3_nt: TGTGCCAGTAGTGTACCGGGACAGGCCACCTACGAGCAGTACTTC
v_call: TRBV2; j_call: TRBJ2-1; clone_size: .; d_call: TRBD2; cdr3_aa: CASRPRLAGGRRGEQFF; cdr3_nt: TGTGCCAGCAGGCCGAGACTAGCGGGGGGCCGGAGGGGTGAGCAGTTCTTC
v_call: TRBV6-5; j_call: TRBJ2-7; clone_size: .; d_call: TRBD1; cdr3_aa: CASSGTGGYEQYF; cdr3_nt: TGTGCCAGCTCCGGGACAGGGGGCTACGAGCAGTACTTC
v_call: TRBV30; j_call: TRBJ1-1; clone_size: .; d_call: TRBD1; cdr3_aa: CAWSADRDNRAFF; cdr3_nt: TGTGCCTGGAGCGCAGACAGGGATAATCGAGCTTTCTTT
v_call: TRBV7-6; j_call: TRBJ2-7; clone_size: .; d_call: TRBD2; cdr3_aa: CASSPGSGGPYEQYF; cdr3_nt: TGTGCCAGCAGCCCAGGGAGCGGGGGGCCCTACGAGCAGTACTTC
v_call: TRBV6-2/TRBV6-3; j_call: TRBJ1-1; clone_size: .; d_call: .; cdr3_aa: CASSLGTGAFF; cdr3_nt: TGTGCCAGCAGTCTGGGGACTGGAGCTTTCTTT
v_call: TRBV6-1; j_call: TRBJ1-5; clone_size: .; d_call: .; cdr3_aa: CASSETAGNQPQHF; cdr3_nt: TGTGCCAGCAGTGAAACAGCAGGGAATCAGCCCCAGCATTTT
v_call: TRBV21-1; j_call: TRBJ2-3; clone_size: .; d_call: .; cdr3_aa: CASISKGLAGGPDTQYF; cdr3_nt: TGTGCCAGCATCTCCAAGGGGCTAGCGGGGGGCCCAGATACGCAGTATTTT
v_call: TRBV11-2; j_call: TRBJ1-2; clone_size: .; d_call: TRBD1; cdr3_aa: CASSFLQGDSYGYTF; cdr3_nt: TGTGCCAGCAGCTTCCTACAGGGGGACTCCTATGGCTACACCTTC
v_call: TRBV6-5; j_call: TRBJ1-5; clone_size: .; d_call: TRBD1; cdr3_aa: CASRLRDSNNQPQHF; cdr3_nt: TGTGCCAGCAGACTCCGGGACAGTAACAATCAGCCCCAGCATTTT
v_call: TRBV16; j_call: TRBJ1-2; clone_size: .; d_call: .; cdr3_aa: CASSQSGRTVYGYTF; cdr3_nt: TGTGCCAGCAGCCAATCCGGGAGGACAGTCTATGGCTACACCTTC